The sequence of this T cell receptor (beta chain) was determined in a study of PD-1 blockade in classical Hodgkin lymphoma. This clone has only a few counts. Relapse was seen in all patients after autologous stem cell transplantation, and brentuximab vedotin exposure was variable. The data were produced by immunoSEQ multiplex PCR, yet TCRdb's version contains in-frame clones alone and is incomplete. The sample carries roughly 70,000 clones, 71% recorded once. CDR3 length: 14 amino acids. Trimming removed 2 bases from V and 4 bases from J, with 9 bases in between. Germline V lookup: CDR1 SGHDT, CDR2 YYEEEE.

The clonotype was recovered from a human donor with classical Hodgkin lymphoma. The rearrangement joins TRBV5-6 to TRBJ2-2; no clear D. Material: peripheral blood mononuclear cells (PBMCs), obtained before the second cycle of nivolumab. The CDR3 loop reads CASSLALSTGELFF. CDR3 nucleotide sequence: TGTGCCAGCAGCTTAGCCCTCTCCACCGGGGAGCTGTTTTTT. Based on the CDR3 plus reference TRBV5-6 and TRBJ2-2, the full variable domain is DAGVTQSPTHLIKTRGQQVTLRCSPKSGHDTVSWYQQALGQGPQFIFQYYEEEERQRGNFPDRFSGHQFPNYSSELNVNALLLGDSALYLCASSLALSTGELFFGEGSRLTVL.